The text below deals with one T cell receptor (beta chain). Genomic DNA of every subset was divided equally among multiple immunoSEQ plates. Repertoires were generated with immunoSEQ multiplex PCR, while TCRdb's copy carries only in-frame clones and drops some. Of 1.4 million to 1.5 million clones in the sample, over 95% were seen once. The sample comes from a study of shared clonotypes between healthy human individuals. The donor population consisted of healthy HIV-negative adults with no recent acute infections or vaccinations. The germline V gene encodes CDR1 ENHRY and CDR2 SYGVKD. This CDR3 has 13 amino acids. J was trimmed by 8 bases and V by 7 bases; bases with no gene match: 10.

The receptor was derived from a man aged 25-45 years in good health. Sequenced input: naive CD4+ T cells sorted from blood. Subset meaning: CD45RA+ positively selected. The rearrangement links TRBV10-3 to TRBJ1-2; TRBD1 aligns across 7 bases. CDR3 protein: CAINPGQSVGYTF. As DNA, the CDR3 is TGTGCCATCAACCCGGGACAGTCGGTCGGCTACACCTTC.